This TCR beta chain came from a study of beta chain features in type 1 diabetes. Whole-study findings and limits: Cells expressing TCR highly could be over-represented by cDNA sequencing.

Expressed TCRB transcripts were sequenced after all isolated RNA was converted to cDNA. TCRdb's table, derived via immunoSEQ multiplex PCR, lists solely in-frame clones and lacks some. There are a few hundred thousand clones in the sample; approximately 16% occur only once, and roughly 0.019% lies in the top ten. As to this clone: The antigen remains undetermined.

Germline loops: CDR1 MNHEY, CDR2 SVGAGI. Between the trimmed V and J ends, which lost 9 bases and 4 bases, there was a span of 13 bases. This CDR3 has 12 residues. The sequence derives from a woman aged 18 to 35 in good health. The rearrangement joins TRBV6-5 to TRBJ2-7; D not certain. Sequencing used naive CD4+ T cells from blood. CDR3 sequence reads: CASGPGPYEQYF. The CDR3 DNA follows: TGTGCCAGTGGGCCTGGTCCGTACGAGCAGTACTTC.